Here is one TCR beta chain with its context. This specimen comes from a study of T cells after somatic rescue of genetic block. Data came from immunoSEQ multiplex PCR; TCRdb stores just in-frame clones and leaves some out. Of about 14,000 clones in the sample, about two thirds are singletons; the top ten hold approximately 15%. The receptor's source is a boy between 10 and 17 years old. The sample taken for sequencing was peripheral blood mononuclear cells (PBMCs).

CDR3 bases: TGCGCCAGCAGCCCCGGGGACCTCTCCTTGGGTGAGCAGTTCTTC. It codes for CASSPGDLSLGEQFF. The V call is TRBV4-1, the J call TRBJ2-1; D possibly matches TRBD1 or TRBD2 (5 bases each). From germline, CDR1 is MGHRA and CDR2 YSYEKL. The CDR3 loop spans 15 amino acids. Trimming shortened V by 4 bases and J by 9 bases, and 19 bases separated the two germline ends.